One T cell receptor (beta chain) is described in this entry. This entry belongs to a study of blood T cell repertoires in COVID-19. The overall study: PBMCs, B-cell-depleted T cells, or T cells provided the cDNA or gDNA that made up the material.

Germline loops: CDR1 MDHEN, CDR2 SYDVKM. The V end lost 4 bases, the J end lost 3 bases, and 12 bases lay between the germline ends. This CDR3 has 15 amino acids. Membership in each cohort depended on participant-reported clinical history. In the authors' methods: The authors estimated nucleated cell counts from reference gene primer amplification. Profiled with immunoSEQ multiplex PCR; TCRdb holds only in-frame clones, not every one. The V and J calls and clone size come from that table; D and trimming were worked out from the DNA. The sample carries about 370,000 clones, 85% to 90% recorded once. Sequencing used PBMCs or T cells enriched from blood (not recorded which). The TCR comes from a young man who had recovered from COVID-19. V gene TRBV28 combines with J gene TRBJ2-2, with D perhaps matching TRBD2 (6 bases). CDR3 sequence reads: CASSSPGEDTGELFF. DNA for the CDR3: TGTGCCAGCAGTTCCCCTGGGGAGGACACCGGGGAGCTGTTTTTT.